This T cell receptor (beta chain) derives from a study of patients and donors after allogeneic stem cell transplantation. A single record per CDR3 protein comes from TCRdb applying MiXCR to the RT-PCR reads. The sample lists about 230,000 distinct CDR3 sequences, approximately 14% occurring once. Trimming stripped 1 base from V and 5 bases from J, with 14 bases between. The CDR3 covers 15 residues. Germline CDR1 and CDR2: SGHTA and FQGNSA. Ten or more counts support this clonotype. The sequenced sample was blood, either unsorted or a sorted T cell fraction (not recorded which). The V and J genes are TRBV7-2 and TRBJ2-5; D tentatively fits TRBD1 or TRBD2 (6 bases each). The sequence was collected from a human donor who was either an allogeneic HSCT recipient or a stem cell or donor lymphocyte infusion donor (not recorded which). It is not recorded whose cells these are; they may come from a transplant donor. The DNA for the CDR3 is TGTGCCAGCAGCTTAGAATGGGGGGCGCGGGAGACCCAGTACTTC. Its protein is CASSLEWGARETQYF.